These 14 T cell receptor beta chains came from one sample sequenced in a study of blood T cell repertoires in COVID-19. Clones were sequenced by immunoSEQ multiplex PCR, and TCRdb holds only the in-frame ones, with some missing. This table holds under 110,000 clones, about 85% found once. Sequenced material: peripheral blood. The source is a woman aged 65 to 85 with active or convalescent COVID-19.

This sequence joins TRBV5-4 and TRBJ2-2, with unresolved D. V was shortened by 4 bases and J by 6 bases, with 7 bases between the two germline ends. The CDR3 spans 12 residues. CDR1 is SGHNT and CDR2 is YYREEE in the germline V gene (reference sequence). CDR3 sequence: CASSTYPGELFF. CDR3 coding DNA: TGTGCCAGCAGCACCTACCCCGGGGAGCTGTTTTTT.

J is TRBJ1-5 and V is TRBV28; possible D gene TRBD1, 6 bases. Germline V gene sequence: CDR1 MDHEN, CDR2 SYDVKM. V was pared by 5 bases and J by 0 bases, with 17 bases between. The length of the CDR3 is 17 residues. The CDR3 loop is CASSPWTVFNSNQPQHF. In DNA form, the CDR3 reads TGTGCCAGCAGTCCTTGGACAGTTTTTAATAGCAATCAGCCCCAGCATTTT.

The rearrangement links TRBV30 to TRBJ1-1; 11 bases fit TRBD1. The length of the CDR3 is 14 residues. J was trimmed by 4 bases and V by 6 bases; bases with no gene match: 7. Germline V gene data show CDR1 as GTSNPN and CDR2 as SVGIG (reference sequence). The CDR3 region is CACRTGTGGTEAFF. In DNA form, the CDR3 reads TGTGCCTGTAGAACCGGGACAGGGGGCACTGAAGCTTTCTTT.

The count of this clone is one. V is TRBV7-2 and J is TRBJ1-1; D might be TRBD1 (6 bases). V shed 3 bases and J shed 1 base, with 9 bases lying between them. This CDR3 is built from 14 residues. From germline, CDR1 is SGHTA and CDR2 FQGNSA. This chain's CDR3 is CASSFSRGNTEAFF. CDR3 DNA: TGTGCCAGCAGCTTTTCCAGGGGGAACACTGAAGCTTTCTTT.

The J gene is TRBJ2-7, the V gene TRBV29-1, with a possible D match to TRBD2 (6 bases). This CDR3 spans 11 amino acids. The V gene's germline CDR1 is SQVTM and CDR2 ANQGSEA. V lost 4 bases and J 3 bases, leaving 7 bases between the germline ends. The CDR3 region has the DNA TGCAGCGTTGGACTAGACTACGAGCAGTACTTC. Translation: CSVGLDYEQYF.

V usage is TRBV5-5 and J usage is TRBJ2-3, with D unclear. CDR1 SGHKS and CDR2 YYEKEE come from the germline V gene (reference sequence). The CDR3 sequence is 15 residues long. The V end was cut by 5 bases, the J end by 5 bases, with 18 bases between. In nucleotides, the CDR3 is TGTGCCAGCAGGTCGGGTGACCGGCCCGGAGATACGCAGTATTTT. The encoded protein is CASRSGDRPGDTQYF.

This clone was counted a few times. CDR3 loop: CASSFRGNQPQHF. The CDR3 DNA follows: TGTGCCAGCAGCTTCAGGGGCAATCAGCCCCAGCATTTT. This chain links TRBV7-2 with TRBJ1-5; D is possibly TRBD1 (5 bases). The CDR3 is 13 amino acids. The germline gives CDR1 SGHTA, CDR2 FQGNSA. V shed 3 bases and J shed 2 bases, with 5 bases lying between them.

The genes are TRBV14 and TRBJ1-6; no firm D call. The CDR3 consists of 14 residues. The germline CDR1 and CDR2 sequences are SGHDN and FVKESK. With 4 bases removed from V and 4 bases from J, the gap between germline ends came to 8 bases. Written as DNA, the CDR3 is TGTGCCAGCAGCCTCCACCTATATAATTCACCCCTCCACTTT. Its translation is CASSLHLYNSPLHF.

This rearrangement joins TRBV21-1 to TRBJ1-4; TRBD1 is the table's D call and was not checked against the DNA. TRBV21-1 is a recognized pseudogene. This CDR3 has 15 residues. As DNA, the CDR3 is TGTGCCAGCAGTCGACTGACAGGGGCTAATGAAAAACTGTTTTTT. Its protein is CASSRLTGANEKLFF.

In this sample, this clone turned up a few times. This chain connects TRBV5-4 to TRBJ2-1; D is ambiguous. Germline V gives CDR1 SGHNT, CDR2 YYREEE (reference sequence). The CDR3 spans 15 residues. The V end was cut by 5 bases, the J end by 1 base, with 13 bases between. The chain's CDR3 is CASRMGAESYNEQFF. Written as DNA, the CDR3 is TGTGCCAGCAGAATGGGTGCGGAGTCCTACAATGAGCAGTTCTTC.

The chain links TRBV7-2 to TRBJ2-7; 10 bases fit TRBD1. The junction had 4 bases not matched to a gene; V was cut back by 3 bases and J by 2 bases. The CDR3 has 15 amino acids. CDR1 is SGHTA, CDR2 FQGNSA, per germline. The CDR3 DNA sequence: TGTGCCAGCAGCTTGGGAGGGACAGGGGCCTACGAGCAGTACTTC. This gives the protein CASSLGGTGAYEQYF. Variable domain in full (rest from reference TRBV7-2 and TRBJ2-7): GAGVSQSPSNKVTEKGKDVELRCDPISGHTALYWYRQSLGQGLEFLIYFQGNSAPDKSGLPSDRFSAERTGGSVSTLTIQRTQQEDSAVYLCASSLGGTGAYEQYFGPGTRLTVT.

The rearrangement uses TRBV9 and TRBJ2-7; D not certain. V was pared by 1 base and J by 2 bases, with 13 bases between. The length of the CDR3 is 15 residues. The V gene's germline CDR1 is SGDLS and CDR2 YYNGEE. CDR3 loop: CASSVSYGPTYEQYF. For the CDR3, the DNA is TGTGCCAGCAGCGTAAGTTATGGGCCAACCTACGAGCAGTACTTC.

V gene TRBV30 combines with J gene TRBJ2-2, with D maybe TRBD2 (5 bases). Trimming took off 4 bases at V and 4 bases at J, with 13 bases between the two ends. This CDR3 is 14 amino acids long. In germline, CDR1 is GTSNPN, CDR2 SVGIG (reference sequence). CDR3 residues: CAWKSPGSTGELFF. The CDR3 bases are TGTGCCTGGAAGTCCCCGGGGTCCACCGGGGAGCTGTTTTTT.

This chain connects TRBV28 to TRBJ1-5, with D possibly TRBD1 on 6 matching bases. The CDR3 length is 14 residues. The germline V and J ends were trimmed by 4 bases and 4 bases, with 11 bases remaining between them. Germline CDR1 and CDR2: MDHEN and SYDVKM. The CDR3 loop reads CASSSHRVNQPQHF. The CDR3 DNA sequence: TGTGCCAGCAGTTCCCACAGGGTAAATCAGCCCCAGCATTTT.